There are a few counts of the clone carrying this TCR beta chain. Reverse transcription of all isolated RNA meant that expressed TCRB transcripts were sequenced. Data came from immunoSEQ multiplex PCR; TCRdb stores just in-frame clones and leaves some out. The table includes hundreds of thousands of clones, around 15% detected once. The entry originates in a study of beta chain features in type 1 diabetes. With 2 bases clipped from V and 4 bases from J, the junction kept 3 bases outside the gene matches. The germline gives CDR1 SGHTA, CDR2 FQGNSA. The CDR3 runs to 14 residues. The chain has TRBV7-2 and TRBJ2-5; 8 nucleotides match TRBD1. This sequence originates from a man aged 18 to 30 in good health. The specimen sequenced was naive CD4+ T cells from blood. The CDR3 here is CASSLSGGAETQYF. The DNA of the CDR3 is TGTGCCAGCAGCTTATCAGGGGGCGCAGAGACCCAGTACTTC. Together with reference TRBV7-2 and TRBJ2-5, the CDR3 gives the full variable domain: GAGVSQSPSNKVTEKGKDVELRCDPISGHTALYWYRQSLGQGLEFLIYFQGNSAPDKSGLPSDRFSAERTGGSVSTLTIQRTQQEDSAVYLCASSLSGGAETQYFGPGTRLLVL.